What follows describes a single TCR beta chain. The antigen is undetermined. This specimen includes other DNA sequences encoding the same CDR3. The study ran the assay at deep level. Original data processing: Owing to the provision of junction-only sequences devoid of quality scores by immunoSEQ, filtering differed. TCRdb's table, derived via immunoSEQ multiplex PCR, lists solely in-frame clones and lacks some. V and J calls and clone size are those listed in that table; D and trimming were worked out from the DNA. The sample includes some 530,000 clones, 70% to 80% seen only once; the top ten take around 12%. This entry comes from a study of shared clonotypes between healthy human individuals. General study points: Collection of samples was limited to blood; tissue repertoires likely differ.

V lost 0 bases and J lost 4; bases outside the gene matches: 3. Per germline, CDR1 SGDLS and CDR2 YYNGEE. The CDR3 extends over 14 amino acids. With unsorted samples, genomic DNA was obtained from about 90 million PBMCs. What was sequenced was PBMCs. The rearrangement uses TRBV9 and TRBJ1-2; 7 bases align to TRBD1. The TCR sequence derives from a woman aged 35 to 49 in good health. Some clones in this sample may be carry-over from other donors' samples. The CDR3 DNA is TGTGCCAGCAGCGTAGATCAGGGGGGCTATGGCTACACCTTC. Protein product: CASSVDQGGYGYTF.